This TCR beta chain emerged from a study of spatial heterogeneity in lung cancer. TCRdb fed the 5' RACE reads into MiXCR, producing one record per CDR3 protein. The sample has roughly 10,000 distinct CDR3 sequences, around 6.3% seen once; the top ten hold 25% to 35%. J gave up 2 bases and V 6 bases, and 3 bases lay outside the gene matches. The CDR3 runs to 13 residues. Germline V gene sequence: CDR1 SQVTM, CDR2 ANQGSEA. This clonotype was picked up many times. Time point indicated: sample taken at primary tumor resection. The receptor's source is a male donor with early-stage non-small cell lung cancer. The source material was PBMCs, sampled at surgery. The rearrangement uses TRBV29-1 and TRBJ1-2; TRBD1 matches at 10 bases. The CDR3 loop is CSVDRGPNYGYTF. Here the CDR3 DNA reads TGCAGCGTAGACAGGGGGCCGAACTATGGCTACACCTTC.